This entry lists 17 T cell receptor beta chains sequenced from one sample in a study of CD8+CD57+ T cells in acquired aplastic anemia. The authors sequenced patients whose flow cytometry had shown CD8+CD57+ cell expansion. Genomic DNA acted as the template from which TCR beta VDJ combination and CDR3 sequence profiling were carried out. TCRdb re-analysed the reads in MiXCR, keeping a single row per CDR3 protein. In the table there are over 150,000 distinct CDR3 sequences, approximately 52% of which are singletons. The sequencing input was sorted CD4+, CD8+, or CD8+CD57+ T cells (not recorded which) from PBMCs. The source is a human donor with aplastic anemia.

A few counts support this clonotype. This rearrangement joins TRBV6-1 to TRBJ1-4, with TRBD1 as a possible D gene (5 bases). The ends were cut back, 3 bases at V and 2 bases at J, with 10 bases in the middle. Germline V gives CDR1 MNHNS, CDR2 SASEGT. The CDR3 extends over 15 amino acids. CDR3: CASSDGAGTNEKLFF. The CDR3 DNA reads as TGTGCCAGCAGTGATGGGGCAGGGACTAATGAAAAACTGTTTTTT.

This clonotype came up many times. This sequence joins TRBV5-1 and TRBJ2-5; no reliable D call. Germline assignment: CDR1 SGHRS and CDR2 YFSETQ. Trimming cost V 1 base and J 2 bases, with 6 bases left between them. CDR3 length: 13 amino acids. CDR3 DNA: TGCGCCAGCAGCTTGACAGAACAAGAGACCCAGTACTTC. Amino acids: CASSLTEQETQYF.

This clonotype came up many times. The chain is built from TRBV3-1 and TRBJ2-7; tentatively, D is TRBD1 or TRBD2 (6 bases each). V shed 0 bases and J shed 7 bases, with 13 bases lying between them. This CDR3 is built from 14 residues. Germline V gene sequence: CDR1 LGHDT, CDR2 YNNKEL (reference sequence). CDR3 nucleotide sequence: TGTGCCAGCAGCCAAGAATCAGGGGCGGGGGAGCAGTACTTC. It yields the protein CASSQESGAGEQYF.

The chain carries TRBV7-9 and TRBJ2-5; D gene unclear. The CDR3 loop spans 12 amino acids. V was cut by 2 bases and J by 3 bases, with 4 bases left in between. Germline CDR1 is SEHNR and CDR2 is FQNEAQ (reference sequence). The DNA of the CDR3 is TGTGCCAGCAGCTTATTGGAAGAGACCCAGTACTTC. Translating it yields CASSLLEETQYF.

The chain combines TRBV20-1 with TRBJ1-1, with D possibly matching TRBD1 (5 bases). The CDR3 totals 12 residues. Trimming pared 6 bases from V and 5 bases from J, leaving 13 bases between. The germline CDR1 and CDR2 sequences are DFQATT and SNEGSKA (reference sequence). Written as DNA, the CDR3 is TGCAGTGCAAGCAGGGCAGAGACTGAAGCTTTCTTT. It encodes CSASRAETEAFF.

This clonotype was seen many times. The V gene is TRBV4-1, the J gene TRBJ1-5, with 7 bases matching TRBD1. The CDR3 has 15 residues. J gave up 4 bases and V 3 bases, and 6 bases lay outside the gene matches. Germline-derived CDR1 and CDR2 are MGHRA and YSYEKL. The CDR3 is CASSQDRQLNQPQHF. The CDR3 nucleotides are TGCGCCAGCAGCCAGGACAGGCAGCTAAATCAGCCCCAGCATTTT.

This clonotype has more than one count but fewer than ten. This may arise from a read error, as a much more abundant clone is one base away. The V call is TRBV20-1, the J call TRBJ1-1; D may be TRBD1 (6 bases). The CDR3 runs 11 residues. V was pared by 8 bases and J by 13 bases, with 20 bases between. CDR1 DFQATT and CDR2 SNEGSKA come from the germline V gene (reference sequence). The CDR3 nucleotides are TGCAGTCAAGAATCCGGGACAAAGCTTTTCTTT. Translating gives CSQESGTKLFF.

V is TRBV7-2 and J is TRBJ2-7, with D perhaps TRBD2 (5 bases). Between the trimmed V and J ends, which lost 5 bases and 5 bases, there was a span of 16 bases. CDR1 and CDR2 from the germline V gene are SGHTA and FQGNSA. The CDR3 totals 14 residues. The CDR3 DNA reads TGTGCCAGCAGCCCCACGTGGAGGATCCACGAGCAGTACTTC. This translates into CASSPTWRIHEQYF.

A note on this clonotype: It is unclear where the CDR3 begins or ends on the DNA, so no DNA is shown, and the CDR3 is as TCRdb lists it. The rearrangement links TRBV25-1 to TRBJ1-1; the D call of TRBD1 is as the table states it, not checked on the DNA. The CDR3 adds up to 13 amino acids, both ends counted. Germline V gene data show CDR1 as MGHDK and CDR2 as SYGVNS. The CDR3 protein is CASSFGAGSVAFF.

The table lists this clonotype with many counts. The rearrangement joins TRBV5-1 to TRBJ1-1; no definite D call. The CDR3 runs to 16 residues. CDR1 is SGHRS, CDR2 YFSETQ, per germline. V was pared by 1 base and J by 8 bases, with 21 bases between. The CDR3 sequence: CASSLKATGLDGEAFF. The CDR3 DNA reads as TGCGCCAGCAGCTTGAAAGCTACGGGCCTTGACGGGGAAGCTTTCTTT.

V gene TRBV7-8 combines with J gene TRBJ2-1; D perhaps matches TRBD2 (6 bases). Germline assignment: CDR1 SGHVS and CDR2 FQNEAQ. V was pared by 0 bases and J by 3 bases, with 12 bases between. The CDR3 consists of 16 residues. The CDR3 DNA reads as TGTGCCAGCAGCTTAGCTGCGGGGCCTTACTACAATGAGCAGTTCTTC. It is translated as CASSLAAGPYYNEQFF.

The table lists this clonotype with a few counts. This chain connects TRBV6-1 to TRBJ2-3; the D gene is possibly TRBD1 (6 bases). The CDR3 totals 14 residues. The V end was cut by 8 bases, the J end by 5 bases, with 17 bases between. CDR1 MNHNS and CDR2 SASEGT come from the germline V gene. This CDR3 reads CASADRRQGDTQYF. CDR3 coding DNA: TGTGCCAGCGCCGACAGGCGTCAGGGAGATACGCAGTATTTT.

This clonotype showed up many times. This chain uses TRBV7-9 with TRBJ2-7; no clear D. V lost 10 bases and J 1 base, leaving 14 bases between the germline ends. This CDR3 is 13 amino acids long. Per germline, CDR1 SEHNR and CDR2 FQNEAQ (reference sequence). The CDR3 DNA reads TGTGCCACCTCTAACCGACAATCCTACGAGCAGTACTTC. Protein: CATSNRQSYEQYF.

This chain uses TRBV7-6 with TRBJ1-6, with 8 positions matching TRBD1. The V gene end was trimmed by 2 bases and the J gene end by 7 bases; junction bases not matched to a gene: 4. Germline V gives CDR1 SGHVS, CDR2 FNYEAQ. The CDR3 is 15 residues long. CDR3 region: CASSLSTGGNSPLHF. The CDR3 DNA sequence: TGTGCCAGCAGCTTAAGTACAGGGGGGAATTCACCCCTCCACTTT. Combining the CDR3 with reference TRBV7-6 and TRBJ1-6 gives the whole variable domain GAGVSQSPRYKVTKRGQDVALRCDPISGHVSLYWYRQALGQGPEFLTYFNYEAQQDKSGLPNDRFSAERPEGSISTLTIQRTEQRDSAMYRCASSLSTGGNSPLHFGNGTRLTVT.

Ten or more counts support this clonotype. The V gene is TRBV27, the J gene TRBJ1-6; D remains unclear. Germline V gives CDR1 MNHEY, CDR2 SMNVEV (reference sequence). The CDR3 extends over 15 amino acids. The ends were cut back, 2 bases at V and 10 bases at J, with 15 bases in the middle. The CDR3 nucleotides are TGTGCCAGCAGTTTAAGCGGGGTTCCCGGATCACCCCTCCACTTT. It translates to CASSLSGVPGSPLHF.

Regarding this clonotype: Lacking the conserved final phenylalanine or tryptophan, this CDR3 likely reflects a read error. The rearrangement joins TRBV15 to TRBJ2-5, with D possibly TRBD1 on 5 matching bases. This CDR3 is 16 amino acids long. Per the germline V gene, CDR1 is LNHNV and CDR2 is YYDKDF (reference sequence). Trimming removed 2 bases from V and 5 bases from J, with 18 bases in between. The CDR3 here is CATSRRMQGFGETQYL. Here the CDR3 DNA reads TGTGCCACCAGCAGACGGATGCAGGGTTTTGGGGAGACCCAGTACCTC.

Ten or more counts support this clonotype. V gene TRBV27 combines with J gene TRBJ2-3, with 9 bases that match TRBD1. This CDR3 region has 12 residues. In germline, CDR1 is MNHEY, CDR2 SMNVEV (reference sequence). V dropped 7 bases and J dropped 8; count of bases not matched to a gene: 4. CDR3 DNA: TGTGCCAGCAAGTCGACAGGGGGTACGCAGTATTTT. Translated: CASKSTGGTQYF.